This T cell receptor (beta chain) is drawn from a study of shared clonotypes between healthy human individuals (dated by TCRdb to between 2020 and 2021). General notes on the study: The cohort comprised two women and a few men aged 18 to 49 years. Blood TCR repertoires of roughly five healthy adults were deeply sequenced to estimate repertoire size and the extent of clonotype sharing between individuals. For each donor, CD4 naive and CD4 memory were each given three plates, CD8 naive was given two plates, and CD8 memory was given one plate. Per donor, leukapheresis produced somewhere between about 0.9 and 9.5 billion PBMCs. Different laboratories and diverse techniques were used to prepare libraries and sequence TCR repertoires, to increase sequencing depth and limit assay-specific biases. Findings and caveats that apply to the study as a whole: Naive subsets generally had larger estimated clonotype richness than memory subsets did. Based on pairwise subsampling, the degree of clonotype sharing among donors was expected to be affected by sequencing depth. Across a handful of donors, 4.5% to 6.5% of naive CD4, approximately 3.6% of naive CD8, 2.3% of memory CD4, and approximately 0.4% of memory CD8 clonotypes were shared. The genetic and exposure-history diversity represented was limited by the small number of donors. Even with the large sequencing depth, rarefaction of the sorted-subset datasets indicated that sequencing was incomplete. Higher generation probabilities were observed for clonotypes shared by all four sorted-subset donors than for non-shared clonotypes. Sampling was limited to blood, and TCR repertoires in tissue likely differ from TCR repertoires in blood.

Using the deep immunoSEQ assay, multiplex PCR amplified TCR CDR3 regions from genomic DNA. For each cell subset, the extracted genomic DNA was distributed evenly across all wells of several immunoSEQ 96-well plates, and each plate served as one replicate. For sorted subsets, each replicate PCR was loaded with 200 ng genomic DNA, equivalent to 25,000 to 30,000 T cell genomes. The purified libraries were quantified using a Qubit 3.0 fluorometer, sized with a Bioanalyzer 2100, and then quantified again using the KAPA Library Quantification kit. Each immunoSEQ 96-well plate was sequenced on its own single-read 150-cycle Illumina NextSeq 550 flow cell. On the study's bioinformatics: Because the immunoSEQ output included only junctional sequences and no quality scores, the filtering could not be the same as the filtering used for full-length reads. To assign V/J genes and CDR3, sequences were annotated against IMGT germline references using PyIR, a Python wrapper for IgBLAST v1.9. Any read was removed if the V/J assignment was weak (E-value above 1e-6), the CDR3 was missing, or the read contained stop codons, out-of-frame junctions, or ambiguous translated residues. A V3J clonotype was defined by an identical inferred V gene, J gene, and CDR3 amino acid sequence. The percentage overlap between two repertoires was calculated by dividing the number of shared unique clonotypes by the size of the smaller repertoire. Richness of each repertoire was evaluated using RTK rarefaction, the Chao1 estimator, and Recon v2.1 estimates of unobserved clonotypes. OLGA was used to compute generation probabilities for all TCRbeta clonotypes that the gDNA method yielded from a handful of donors. Imported from immuneACCESS, the table was reduced by TCRdb to in-frame sequences with V and J called. These copies leave out some clones; in studies compared against another copy, an unresolved V gene accounts for under half, and the cause of the remainder is not known. V and J calls and clone size are those listed in that table; D and trimming were worked out from the DNA. The sample table records about 1.5 million clones; 95% to 97% of these occur just once. Roughly 1.2% of the sample is in the top ten clones.

V sheds 7 bases and J sheds 1 base, leaving 11 bases between their ends. Its CDR3 holds 14 amino acids, cysteine through phenylalanine. Left in the record is the CDR3 DNA by itself, 42 bases read in frame from the first base. CDR1 and CDR2 are read off the germline V gene as MDHEN and SYDVKM. Remarks on this clone: Its antigen remains undetermined. Base qualities are not at hand, and no much larger clone is one base apart.

Donors were healthy HIV-negative adults with no recently reported acute infections or vaccinations. Every donor was a Caucasian adult residing in Nashville, Tennessee, USA. Magnetic negative selection was used to enrich CD4+ T cells, after which naive cells were positively selected on CD45RA and the negative fraction became the memory subset. Blood was obtained by leukapheresis, after which PBMCs were separated by Ficoll-Histopaque density gradient centrifugation and cryopreserved in liquid nitrogen vapor phase. Analytical flow cytometry was used to check the purity and quantity of each magnetically sorted T cell population. From each sorted fraction, genomic DNA was isolated and quantified by UV absorbance on a Nanodrop 2000c.

This TCR was recovered from a man aged 25 to 40 in good health. Specimen: naive CD4+ T cells sorted from blood. The cell subset or site label for this specimen denotes: CD45RA+ positively selected. Rearrangement joined TRBV28 to TRBJ1-5, with the D gene too uncertain to name. The CDR3 has the sequence CASTSLVSNQPQHF. The nucleotide sequence reads TGTGCCAGCACCTCCTTGGTGAGCAATCAGCCCCAGCATTTT.